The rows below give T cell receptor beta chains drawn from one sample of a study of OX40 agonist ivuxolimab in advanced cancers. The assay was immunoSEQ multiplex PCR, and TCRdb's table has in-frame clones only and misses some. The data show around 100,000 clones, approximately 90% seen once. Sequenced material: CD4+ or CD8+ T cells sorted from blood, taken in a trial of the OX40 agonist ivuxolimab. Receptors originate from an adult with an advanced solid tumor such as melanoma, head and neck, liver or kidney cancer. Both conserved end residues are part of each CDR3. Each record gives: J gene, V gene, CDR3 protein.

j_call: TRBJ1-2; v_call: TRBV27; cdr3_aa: CASRQDRGRGYGYTF
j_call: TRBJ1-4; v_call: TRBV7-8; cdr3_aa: CASSLSGGREKLFF
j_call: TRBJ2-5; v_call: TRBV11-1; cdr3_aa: CASSLALWPDETQYF
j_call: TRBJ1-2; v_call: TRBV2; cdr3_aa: CAGSDPTGYGYTF
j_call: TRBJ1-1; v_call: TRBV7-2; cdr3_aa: CASSSPRGQVNTEAFF
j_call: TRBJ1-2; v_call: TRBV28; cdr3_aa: CASSLGWRNYTF
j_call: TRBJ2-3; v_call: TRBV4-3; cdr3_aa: CASSRTSGTSDTQYF
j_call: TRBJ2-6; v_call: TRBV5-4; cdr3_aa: CASSVPSGANVLTF
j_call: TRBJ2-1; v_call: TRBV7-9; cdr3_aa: CASSTSGSTNEQFF
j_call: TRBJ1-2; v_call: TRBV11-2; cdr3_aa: CASSLDLLPEGGYTF
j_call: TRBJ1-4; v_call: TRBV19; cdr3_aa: CASRSAEDEKLFF
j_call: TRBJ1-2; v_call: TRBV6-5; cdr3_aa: CASSPRGGIYGYTF
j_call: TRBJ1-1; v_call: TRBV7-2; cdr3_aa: CASSLGRGEFGKAEAFF
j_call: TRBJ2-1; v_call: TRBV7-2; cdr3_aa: CASSRSSGSYNEQFF
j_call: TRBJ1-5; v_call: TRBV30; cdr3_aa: CAWASGANQPQHF
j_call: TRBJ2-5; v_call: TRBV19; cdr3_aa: CASSKGARETQYF
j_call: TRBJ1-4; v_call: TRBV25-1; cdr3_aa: CASSESGDRLNEKLFF
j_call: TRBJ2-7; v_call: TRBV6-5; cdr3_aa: CASRPPGLSRYEQYF
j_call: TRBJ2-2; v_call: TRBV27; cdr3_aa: CATRPGTSGSGYTGELFF
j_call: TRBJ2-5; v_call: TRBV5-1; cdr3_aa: CASSPRIQETQYF
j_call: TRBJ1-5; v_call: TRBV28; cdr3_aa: CASTQGREPQHF
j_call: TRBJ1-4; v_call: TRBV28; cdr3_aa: CASSLSGGDEKLFF
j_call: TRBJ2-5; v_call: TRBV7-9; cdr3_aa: CASSLGAGSVMQETQYF
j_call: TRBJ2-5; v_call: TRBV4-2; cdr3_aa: CASSLRDRGNSISRETQYF
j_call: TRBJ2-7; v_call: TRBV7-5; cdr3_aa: CARSFPGWRGTNPLAYEQYF
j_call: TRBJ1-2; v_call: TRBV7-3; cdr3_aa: CASSGGQGGGYTF
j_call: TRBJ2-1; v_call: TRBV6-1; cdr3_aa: CASSEGTGGHNEQFF
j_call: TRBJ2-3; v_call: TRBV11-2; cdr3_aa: CASRIAGTRQYF
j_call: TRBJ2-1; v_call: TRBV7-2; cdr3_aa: CASSAREQGARNEQFF
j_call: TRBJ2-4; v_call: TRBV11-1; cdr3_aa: CASSLGPTGTHIQYF
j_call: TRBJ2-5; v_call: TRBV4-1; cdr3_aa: CASSQDSQLAGVETQYF
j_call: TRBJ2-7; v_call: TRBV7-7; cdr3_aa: CASSPGTSGIHEQYF
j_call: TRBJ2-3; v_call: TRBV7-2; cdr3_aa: CASSRVQDTDTQYF
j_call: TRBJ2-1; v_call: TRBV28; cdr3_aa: CASTPPGGVNEQFF
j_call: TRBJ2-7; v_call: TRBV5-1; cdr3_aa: CASNDRDRASYEQYF
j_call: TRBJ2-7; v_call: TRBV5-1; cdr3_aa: CASSGGLAGSYEQYF
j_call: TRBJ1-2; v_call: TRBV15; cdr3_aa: CATSRGNTGRDYGYTF
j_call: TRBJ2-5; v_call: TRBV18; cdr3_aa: CASSEVGKTQYF
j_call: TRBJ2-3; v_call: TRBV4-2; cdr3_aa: CASSQARTAYTGGSTDTQYF
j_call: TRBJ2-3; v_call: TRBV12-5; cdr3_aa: CASGSSGLAGTRDTQYF
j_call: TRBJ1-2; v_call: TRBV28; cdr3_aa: CASSYGTGAIRNYGYTF
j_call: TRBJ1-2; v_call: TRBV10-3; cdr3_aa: CAINKDRDLGYTF
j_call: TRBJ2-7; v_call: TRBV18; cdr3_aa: CASSPTDRRWEQYF
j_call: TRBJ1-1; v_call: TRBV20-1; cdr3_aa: CSARYNTEAFF
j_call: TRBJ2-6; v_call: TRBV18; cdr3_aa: CASSPGTGSPISGANVLTF
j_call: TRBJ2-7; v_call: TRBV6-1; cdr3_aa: CASSVRDLSSYEQYF
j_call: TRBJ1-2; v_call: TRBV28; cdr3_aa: CASSLGTGTNYGYTF
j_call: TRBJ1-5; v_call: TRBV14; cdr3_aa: CASSQDWDREVSNQPQHF
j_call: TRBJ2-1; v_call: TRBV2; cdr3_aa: CAGADGTSGSNEQFF
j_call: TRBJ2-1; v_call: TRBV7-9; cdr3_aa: CASSLDWDNEQFF
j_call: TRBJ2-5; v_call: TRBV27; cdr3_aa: CASSLSVRETQYF
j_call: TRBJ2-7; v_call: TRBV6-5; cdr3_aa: CASSNYYEQYF
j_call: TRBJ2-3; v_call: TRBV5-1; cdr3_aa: CASTTGTSGRRGTDTQYF
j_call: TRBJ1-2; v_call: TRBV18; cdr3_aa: CASSRGTDIYGYTF
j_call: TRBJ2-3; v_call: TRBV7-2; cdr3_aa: CASSKQAGGPTDTQYF
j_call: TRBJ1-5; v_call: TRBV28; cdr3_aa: CASRRWGGNNQPQHF
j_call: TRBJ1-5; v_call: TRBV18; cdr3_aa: CASSPQVSNQPQHF
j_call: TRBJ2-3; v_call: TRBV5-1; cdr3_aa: CASRLSTDTQYF
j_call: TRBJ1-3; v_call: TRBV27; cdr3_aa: CASSMDGRGGNTIYF
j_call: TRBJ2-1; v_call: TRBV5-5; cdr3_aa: CASSFHPNEQFF